Given below is one T cell receptor (beta chain) in context. The antigen it binds to is not known. Per-base qualities were not stored, and no clone one base away is much larger. The sample is drawn from a study of blood T cells in healthy people across ages (dated by TCRdb to 2015 to 2017). With regard to the full study: In model experiments, template switching captured roughly one uniquely barcoded TCR beta cDNA molecule for every two T cells. For two donors (one aged 18 to 29 and one aged 80 or older), the study analyzed two additional independent replicas of 1 million unique cDNA reads from the same blood draw. The study measured age-related changes in TCR beta repertoire diversity using deep sequencing normalized with unique cDNA molecular identifiers. Donors were grouped into four age groups: young (average approximately 16 years), middle-aged (about 38), aged (62) and long-lived (around 82). The research as a whole found: There was a strong correlation between observed TCR beta diversity and the percentage of naive T cells measured by flow cytometry. Estimates of total diversity based on one million sequenced T cells were considered lower bounds and underestimates. Because profiling used bulk unsorted PBMCs, naive and antigen-experienced compartments could not be compared conclusively. Observed TCR beta diversity per million T cells fell roughly linearly with age, and a significant reduction was already apparent by age roughly 40. Because donor CMV infection status was unknown, age-related changes in expanded clonotypes were potentially confounded. Compared with the aged group, the long-lived group had more naive CD4+ T cells, fewer expanded clones and increased TCR diversity, suggesting age selection.

The method behind the library was 5' RACE. Instrument on record: Illumina HiSeq 2500. A second roughly 7 to 11 cycle PCR used a sample-barcoded 5' primer and a J-beta primer mix. A unique molecular identifier was introduced onto each TCR beta cDNA molecule by a template-switch 5' adaptor carrying 12 random nucleotides. Each sample yielded at least 2.5 million CDR3-containing paired-end reads. First-strand cDNA was synthesized from all RNA with the Mint cDNA synthesis kit, primed by a TRBC-specific oligonucleotide. After uracil-DNA glycosylase treatment, a first 18-cycle PCR used universal primers M1SS and BC2_uni_R on all cDNA. On the study's bioinformatics: Each sample was normalized by randomly selecting 1 million high-quality reads, each carrying a distinct molecular identifier. Instead of being binned into consensus sequences, reads that shared molecular identifiers were thrown out. MiTCR, set to a Q25 quality threshold and the strictest error-elimination algorithm, was used for CDR3 identification, clonotype clustering and error correction. A nonparametric unseen species model using Euler transformation provided a lower-bound estimate of total TCR beta diversity. TCRdb cleaned the public reads at Q25 with fastp, built clones with MiXCR and kept in-frame beta chains. Under each unique CDR3 protein, matching rows form one entry showing the most common genes and DNA. TCRdb's processing, not the authors', yielded these V and J calls. Within this sample are 600,000 to 900,000 distinct CDR3 sequences, with 20% to 30% of them counted one time only. The ten largest clones capture around 2.9% of the sample.

The germline V gene yields SQVTM for CDR1 and ANQGSEA for CDR2. The CDR3 numbers 10 residues from cysteine through phenylalanine. Of all the DNA, just the CDR3 is kept, 30 bases in frame from base 1. Donors were roughly 40 systemically healthy Caucasian individuals from Russia aged roughly 6 to 90 years. Each donor gave 9.5 to 10 milliliters of peripheral blood, drawn into EDTA-treated Vacutainer tubes. Ficoll-Paque density-gradient centrifugation was used to isolate PBMCs, with at least 6 million per sample. Total RNA, at least 6 micrograms per sample, was extracted from PBMCs with Trizol reagent. For every donor, an aliquot of PBMCs went through flow cytometry to measure the percentages of naive CD45RAhigh/CD27high T cells. The same data also contributed to another study, on T cells of mothers and their children. The second study's paper adds: Donors were nine systemically healthy Caucasian individuals: three mothers and their six children. cDNA synthesis used all of the extracted RNA, with 1.5 ug of RNA in each 15 ul reaction. In the second PCR, sample barcodes and 2-4 random nucleotides were introduced via the M1S primer. Each mother yielded over 9 million TCR beta CDR3 reads and each child some 3 million reads. Thymic selection similarly shapes TCR recombination output in related and unrelated pairs, with minor effect from inherited differences. Normalized repertoire overlap was always slightly but never significantly higher in related than unrelated mother-child pairs. No persistent microchimeric T cell clones were found, with a detection sensitivity of approximately 100 clones per million clonotypes. The study used deep NGS to compare TCR beta repertoires of mothers and children, seeking features distinguishing related mother-child pairs from unrelated individuals. Mothers averaged approximately 41 +/- 4 years of age and children averaged roughly 11 +/- 4 years. Libraries were sequenced on Illumina HiSeq 2000 with 100+100 nt paired-end reads after adapter ligation with NEBNext reagents. To prevent cross-contamination, the mother and child libraries were prepared a month apart and were sequenced in separate runs. For each donor, somewhere between about 450,000 and 2,000,000 distinct TCR beta clonotypes were identified. Naive TCR beta clonotypes were estimated from low-frequency clonotypes matched to each donor's FACS-determined naive share, without sorting.

The sequenced material came from blood. The clonotype originates from a boy between 10 and 17 years old in good health. This chain joins TRBV29-1 to TRBJ2-1, with the D gene call left open. The DNA sequence is as follows: TGCAGTATGGTATTCACTGAGCAGTTCTTC. It translates as CSMVFTEQFF.